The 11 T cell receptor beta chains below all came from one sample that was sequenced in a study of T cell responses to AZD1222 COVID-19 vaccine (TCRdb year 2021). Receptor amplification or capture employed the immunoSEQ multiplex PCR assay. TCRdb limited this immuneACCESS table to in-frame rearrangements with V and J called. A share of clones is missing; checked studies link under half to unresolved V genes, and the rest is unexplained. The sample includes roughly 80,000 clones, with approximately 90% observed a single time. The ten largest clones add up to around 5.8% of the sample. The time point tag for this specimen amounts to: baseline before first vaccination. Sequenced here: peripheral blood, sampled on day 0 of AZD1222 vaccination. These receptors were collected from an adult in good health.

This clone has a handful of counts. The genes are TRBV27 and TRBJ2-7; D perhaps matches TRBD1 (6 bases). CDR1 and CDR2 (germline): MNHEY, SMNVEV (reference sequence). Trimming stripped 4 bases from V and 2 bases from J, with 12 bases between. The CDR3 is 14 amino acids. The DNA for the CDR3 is TGTGCCAGCAGTTCGTGGGACAAACCCTACGAGCAGTACTTC. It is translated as CASSSWDKPYEQYF.

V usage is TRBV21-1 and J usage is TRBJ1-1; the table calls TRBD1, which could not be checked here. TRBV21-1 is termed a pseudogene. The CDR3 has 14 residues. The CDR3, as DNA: TGTGCCAGCAGCAAGAGCTTCAAGGGGGCTGAAGCTTTCTTT. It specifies CASSKSFKGAEAFF.

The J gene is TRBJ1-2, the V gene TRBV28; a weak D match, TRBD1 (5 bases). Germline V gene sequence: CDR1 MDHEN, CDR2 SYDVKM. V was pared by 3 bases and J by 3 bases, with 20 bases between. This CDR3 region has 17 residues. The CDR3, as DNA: TGTGCCAGCAGTTTTGCCCCGCTGGGGCGACTTGACTATGGCTACACCTTC. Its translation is CASSFAPLGRLDYGYTF.

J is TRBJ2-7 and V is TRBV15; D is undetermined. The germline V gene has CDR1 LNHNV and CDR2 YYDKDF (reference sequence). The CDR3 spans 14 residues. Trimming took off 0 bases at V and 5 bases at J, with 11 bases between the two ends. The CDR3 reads CATSRDQTAHEQYF. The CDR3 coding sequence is TGTGCCACCAGCAGAGATCAAACGGCACACGAGCAGTACTTC.

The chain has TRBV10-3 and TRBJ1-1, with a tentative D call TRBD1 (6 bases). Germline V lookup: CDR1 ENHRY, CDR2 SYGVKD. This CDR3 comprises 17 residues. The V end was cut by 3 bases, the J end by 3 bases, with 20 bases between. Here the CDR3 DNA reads TGTGCCATCAGTGACCCTACAGGGAGGGGCGCCGACACTGAAGCTTTCTTT. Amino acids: CAISDPTGRGADTEAFF.

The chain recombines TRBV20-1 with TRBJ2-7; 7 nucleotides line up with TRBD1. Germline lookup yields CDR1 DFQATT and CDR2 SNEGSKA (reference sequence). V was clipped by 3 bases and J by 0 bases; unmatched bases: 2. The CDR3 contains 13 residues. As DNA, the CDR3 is TGCAGTGCTAGTGGGGACAGCTCCTACGAGCAGTACTTC. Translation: CSASGDSSYEQYF.

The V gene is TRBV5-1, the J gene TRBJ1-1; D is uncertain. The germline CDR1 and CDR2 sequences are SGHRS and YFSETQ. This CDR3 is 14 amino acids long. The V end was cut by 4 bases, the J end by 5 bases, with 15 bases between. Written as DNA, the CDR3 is TGCGCCAGCAGCCTGGGCGGTCCTATAACTGAAGCTTTCTTT. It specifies CASSLGGPITEAFF.

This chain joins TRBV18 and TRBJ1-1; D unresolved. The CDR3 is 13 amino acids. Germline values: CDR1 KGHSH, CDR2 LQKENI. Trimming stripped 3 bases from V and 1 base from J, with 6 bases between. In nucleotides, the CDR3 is TGTGCCAGCTCACCGACAACGAACACTGAAGCTTTCTTT. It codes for CASSPTTNTEAFF.

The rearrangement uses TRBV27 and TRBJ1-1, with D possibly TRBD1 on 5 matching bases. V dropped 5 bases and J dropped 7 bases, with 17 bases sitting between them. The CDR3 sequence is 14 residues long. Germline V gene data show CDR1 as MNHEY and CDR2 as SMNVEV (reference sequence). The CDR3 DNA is TGTGCCAGCAGTCCCCGACAGACACTCCATGAAGCTTTCTTT. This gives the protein CASSPRQTLHEAFF.

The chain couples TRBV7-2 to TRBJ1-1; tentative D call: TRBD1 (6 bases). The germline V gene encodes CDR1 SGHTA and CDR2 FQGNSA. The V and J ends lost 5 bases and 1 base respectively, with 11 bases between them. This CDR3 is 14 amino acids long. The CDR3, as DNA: TGTGCCAGCAGCCTCCAGACAGGGAACACTGAAGCTTTCTTT. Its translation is CASSLQTGNTEAFF.

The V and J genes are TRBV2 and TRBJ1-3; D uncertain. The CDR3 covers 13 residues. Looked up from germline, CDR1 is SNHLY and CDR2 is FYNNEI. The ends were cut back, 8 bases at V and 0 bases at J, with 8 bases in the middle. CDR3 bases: TGTGCCAGCGCCGGTAACTCTGGAAACACCATATATTTT. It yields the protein CASAGNSGNTIYF.